Each of the 15 T cell receptor beta chains below was sequenced from the same sample in a study of cytomegalovirus exposure and HLA in healthy donors. Use of 60 Vbeta and 13 Jbeta primers characterized the PCR. Measured with immunoSEQ multiplex PCR; TCRdb has only the in-frame clones, and not every one. This table has about 76,000 clones, roughly four fifths appearing once. What was sequenced was PBMCs. The receptor set was obtained from a male donor in good health and CMV-seropositive.

CDR3 coding DNA: TGTGCCAGCAGCTTGGGCAGGGATCAGCCCCAGCATTTT. Encoded protein: CASSLGRDQPQHF. The chain uses TRBV5-4 and TRBJ1-5, with D possibly TRBD1 on 5 matching bases. Germline lookup yields CDR1 SGHNT and CDR2 YYREEE (reference sequence). The CDR3 runs 13 residues. V gave up 0 bases and J gave up 5 bases, with 6 bases separating them. Combining the CDR3 with reference TRBV5-4 and TRBJ1-5 gives the whole variable domain ETGVTQSPTHLIKTRGQQVTLRCSSQSGHNTVSWYQQALGQGPQFIFQYYREEENGRGNFPPRFSGLQFPNYSSELNVNALELDDSALYLCASSLGRDQPQHFGDGTRLSIL.

The chain combines TRBV6-5 with TRBJ2-3; TRBD1 matches 10 bases. This CDR3 has 16 amino acids. Per the germline V gene, CDR1 is MNHEY and CDR2 is SVGAGI. V lost 0 bases to trimming and J lost 1 base; unmatched junction nucleotides: 1. CDR3 sequence reads: CASSYSGTGGTDTQYF. CDR3 DNA sequence: TGTGCCAGCAGTTACTCAGGGACAGGGGGCACAGATACGCAGTATTTT.

The chain combines TRBV7-3 with TRBJ2-1, with TRBD2 matching 8 bases. From germline, CDR1 is SGHTA and CDR2 FQGTGA. The CDR3 covers 17 residues. V was clipped by 0 bases and J by 9 bases; unmatched bases: 13. The CDR3 region has the DNA TGTGCCAGCAGCTTAACGCCGGGACTAGGGTATGTTGGTGAGCAGTTCTTC. Amino acids: CASSLTPGLGYVGEQFF.

This chain connects TRBV7-9 to TRBJ1-6; possible D gene TRBD1, 6 bases. CDR1 and CDR2 (germline): SEHNR, FQNEAQ (reference sequence). V was cut by 6 bases and J by 6 bases, with 15 bases left in between. The CDR3 runs 15 residues. This CDR3 reads CASRQGTGRNSPLHF. The CDR3 DNA sequence: TGTGCCAGCAGACAGGGAACAGGGCGTAATTCACCCCTCCACTTT.

V gene TRBV25-1 combines with J gene TRBJ1-4, with a weak D call TRBD1 (5 bases). Deletions cut 1 base from V and 3 bases from J, with 15 bases between. This CDR3 has 17 residues. Per germline, CDR1 MGHDK and CDR2 SYGVNS. CDR3 sequence: CASSESAGMGSNEKLFF. CDR3 bases: TGTGCCAGCAGTGAATCGGCAGGGATGGGGTCTAATGAAAAACTGTTTTTT.

This clone has a handful of counts. V usage is TRBV5-1 and J usage is TRBJ1-3, with 8 bases aligning to TRBD1. Trimming at V came to 6 bases and at J to 4 bases, leaving 6 bases not matched to a gene. Germline V gene lookup returns CDR1 SGHRS and CDR2 YFSETQ. The CDR3 runs 14 residues. CDR3 coding DNA: TGCGCCAGCACCACAGGGGGTGCAGGAAACACCATATATTTT. Translation: CASTTGGAGNTIYF.

V gene TRBV6-4 combines with J gene TRBJ2-1; 8 bases align to TRBD2. CDR1 and CDR2 from the germline V gene are MRHNA and SNTAGT. There are 13 residues in the CDR3. After removal of 6 bases from V and 8 bases from J, the junction contained 6 bases not matched to a gene. The CDR3 loop reads CASRGLANDEQFF. The CDR3 DNA sequence: TGTGCCAGCAGAGGACTAGCTAACGATGAGCAGTTCTTC.

The rearrangement uses TRBV11-1 and TRBJ2-1; 9 nucleotides line up with TRBD2. There are 13 residues in the CDR3. The ends lost 5 bases at V and 9 bases at J; junction bases unmatched: 5. Germline values: CDR1 SGHAT, CDR2 FQDESV (reference sequence). The CDR3 DNA reads TGTGCCAGCAGCATTAGCGGGAGTGGTGAGCAGTTCTTC. Translating gives CASSISGSGEQFF.

This clone showed up just a few times. Germline is not matched at one junction end, which may reflect a read error. J is TRBJ1-1 and V is TRBV5-8; D not resolved. Germline V lookup: CDR1 SGHTS, CDR2 YDEGEE. The CDR3 covers 15 residues. The CDR3 is CASSLGFGVNAEAFF. The CDR3 nucleotides are TGTGCCAGCAGCTTGGGGTTCGGGGTGAACGCTGAAGCTTTCTTT.

The chain uses TRBV4-1 and TRBJ2-1, with D hard to call. The V end lost 2 bases, the J end lost 7 bases, and 12 bases lay between the germline ends. The CDR3 consists of 14 residues. Germline CDR1 reads MGHRA; CDR2 reads YSYEKL. Written as DNA, the CDR3 is TGCGCCAGCAGCCAAAGTGGGTCGAGGAATGAGCAGTTCTTC. It codes for CASSQSGSRNEQFF.

The chain carries TRBV7-3 and TRBJ2-1, with 8 positions matching TRBD2. This CDR3 region has 15 residues. Germline V gene lookup returns CDR1 SGHTA and CDR2 FQGTGA. With V trimmed by 3 bases and J by 5 bases, 6 bases remained unmatched. This CDR3 is CASSFRGGRDNEQFF. The CDR3 bases are TGTGCCAGCAGCTTTCGGGGGGGCCGGGACAATGAGCAGTTCTTC.

The rearrangement uses TRBV4-1 and TRBJ2-2, with TRBD2 matching 7 bases. Germline trimming cut 4 bases from V and 6 bases from J; bases unmatched to any gene: 5. The CDR3 is 14 residues long. Germline V gives CDR1 MGHRA, CDR2 YSYEKL. CDR3 nucleotides: TGCGCCAGCAGCCTAGTTGGGGGGGCCGGGGAGCTGTTTTTT. Its protein product is CASSLVGGAGELFF.

The chain has TRBV29-1 and TRBJ2-2, with 9 bases fitting TRBD1. The CDR3 contains 14 residues. With V trimmed by 6 bases and J by 5 bases, 7 bases remained unmatched. CDR1 and CDR2 (germline): SQVTM, ANQGSEA. This CDR3 reads CSVDRGLRTGELFF. The DNA of the CDR3 is TGCAGCGTGGACAGGGGCTTGAGAACCGGGGAGCTGTTTTTT.

The chain links TRBV10-3 to TRBJ1-4, with D perhaps matching TRBD1 (6 bases). V was clipped by 7 bases and J by 7 bases, with 19 bases between them. This CDR3 has 15 amino acids. The germline CDR1 and CDR2 sequences are ENHRY and SYGVKD. CDR3: CAITSEGDHGEKLFF. The CDR3 coding sequence is TGTGCCATCACCTCTGAGGGGGATCACGGTGAAAAACTGTTTTTT.

This chain joins TRBV28 and TRBJ2-7; TRBD2 might be the D (6 bases). The V gene's germline CDR1 is MDHEN and CDR2 SYDVKM. Trimming took 9 bases from V and 8 from J, leaving 17 bases between them. The CDR3 loop spans 12 amino acids. The CDR3 here is CASRDSILKQYF. The CDR3 DNA sequence: TGTGCCAGTCGGGACTCTATACTGAAGCAGTACTTC.